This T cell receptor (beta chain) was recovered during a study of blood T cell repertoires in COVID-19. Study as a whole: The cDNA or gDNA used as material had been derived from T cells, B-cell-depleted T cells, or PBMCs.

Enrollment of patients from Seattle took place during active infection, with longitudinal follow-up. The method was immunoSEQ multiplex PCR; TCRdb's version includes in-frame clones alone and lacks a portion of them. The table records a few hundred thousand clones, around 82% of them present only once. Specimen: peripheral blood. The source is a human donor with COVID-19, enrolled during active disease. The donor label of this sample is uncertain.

CDR3 protein: CASSLDGQAPQPQHF. For the CDR3, the DNA is TGTGCCAGCAGCTTAGACGGACAGGCCCCCCAGCCCCAGCATTTT. This sequence joins TRBV7-6 and TRBJ1-5, with 7 bases lining up with TRBD1. Trimming removed 1 base from V and 7 bases from J; junction bases left unmatched: 7. Germline-derived CDR1 and CDR2 are SGHVS and FNYEAQ. The CDR3 contains 15 residues.